The clone carrying this TCR beta chain was recorded at least ten times. The source of the sample is a study of tumor and adjacent non-tumor tissue in lung cancer. Three rounds of nested PCR, following a modified ARM-PCR protocol, produced the TCRbeta library. One entry per CDR3 protein, called by TCRdb with MiXCR from the multiplex PCR reads. Of 35,000 to 50,000 distinct CDR3 sequences listed, 60% are singletons. The template was RNA from unsorted bulk tissue. More than 3 cm separated this lung sample from the edge of the tumor. The CDR3 loop spans 13 amino acids. Germline CDR1 is WNHNN and CDR2 is SYGVQD (reference sequence). V dropped 4 bases and J dropped 4; count of bases not matched to a gene: 2.

The chain recombines TRBV10-1 with TRBJ2-5, with TRBD1 matching 8 bases. This TCR was sampled from a man aged 45-65 years with non-small cell lung cancer. The sample taken for sequencing was distant non-tumor lung tissue. CDR3 sequence: CASSGQGRETQYF. CDR3 bases: TGCGCCAGCAGTGGACAGGGGAGAGAGACCCAGTACTTC.